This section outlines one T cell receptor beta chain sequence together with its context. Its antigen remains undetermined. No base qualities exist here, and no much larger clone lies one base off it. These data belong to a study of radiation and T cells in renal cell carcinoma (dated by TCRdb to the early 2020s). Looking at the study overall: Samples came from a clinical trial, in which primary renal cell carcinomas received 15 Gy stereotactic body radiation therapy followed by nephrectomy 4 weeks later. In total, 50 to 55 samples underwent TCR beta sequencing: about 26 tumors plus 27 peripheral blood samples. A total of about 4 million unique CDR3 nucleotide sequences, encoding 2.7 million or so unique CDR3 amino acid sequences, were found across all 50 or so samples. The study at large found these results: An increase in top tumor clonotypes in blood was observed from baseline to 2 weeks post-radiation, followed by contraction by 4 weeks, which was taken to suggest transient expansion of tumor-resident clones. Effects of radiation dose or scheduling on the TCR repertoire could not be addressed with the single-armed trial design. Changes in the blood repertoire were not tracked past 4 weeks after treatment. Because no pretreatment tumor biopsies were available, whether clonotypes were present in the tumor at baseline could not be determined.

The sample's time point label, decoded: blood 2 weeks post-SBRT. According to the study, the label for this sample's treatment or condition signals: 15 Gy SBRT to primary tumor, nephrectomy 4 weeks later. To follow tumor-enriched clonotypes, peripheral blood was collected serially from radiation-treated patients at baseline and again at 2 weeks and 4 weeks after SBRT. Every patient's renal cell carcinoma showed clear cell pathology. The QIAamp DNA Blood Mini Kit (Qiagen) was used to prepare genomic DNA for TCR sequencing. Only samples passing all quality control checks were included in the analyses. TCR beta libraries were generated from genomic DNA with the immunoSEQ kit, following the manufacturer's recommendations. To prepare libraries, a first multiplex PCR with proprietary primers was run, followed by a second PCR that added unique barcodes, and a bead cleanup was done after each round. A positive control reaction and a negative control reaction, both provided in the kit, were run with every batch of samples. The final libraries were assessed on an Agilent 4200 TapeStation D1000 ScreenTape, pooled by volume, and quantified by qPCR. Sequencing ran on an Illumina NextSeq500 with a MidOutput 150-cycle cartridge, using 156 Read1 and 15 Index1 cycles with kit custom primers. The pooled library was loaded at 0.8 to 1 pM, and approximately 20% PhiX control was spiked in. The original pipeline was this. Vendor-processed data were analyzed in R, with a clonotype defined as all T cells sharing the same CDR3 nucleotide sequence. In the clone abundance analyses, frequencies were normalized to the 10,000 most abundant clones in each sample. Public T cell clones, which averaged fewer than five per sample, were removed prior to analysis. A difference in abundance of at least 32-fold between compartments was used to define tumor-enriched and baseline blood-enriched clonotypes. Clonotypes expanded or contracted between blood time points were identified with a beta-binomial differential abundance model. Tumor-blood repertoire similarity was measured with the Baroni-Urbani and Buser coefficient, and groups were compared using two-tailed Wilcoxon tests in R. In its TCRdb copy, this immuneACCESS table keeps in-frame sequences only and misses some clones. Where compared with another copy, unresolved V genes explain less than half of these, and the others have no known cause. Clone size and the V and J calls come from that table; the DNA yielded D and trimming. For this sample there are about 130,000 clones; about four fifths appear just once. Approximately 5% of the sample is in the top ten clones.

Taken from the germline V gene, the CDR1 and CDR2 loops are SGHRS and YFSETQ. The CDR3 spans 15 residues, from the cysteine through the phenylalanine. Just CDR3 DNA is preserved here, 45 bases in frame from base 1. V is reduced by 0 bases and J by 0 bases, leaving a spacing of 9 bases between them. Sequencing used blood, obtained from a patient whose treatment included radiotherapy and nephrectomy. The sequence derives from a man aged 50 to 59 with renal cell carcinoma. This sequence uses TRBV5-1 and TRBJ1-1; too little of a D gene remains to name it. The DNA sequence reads TGCGCCAGCAGCTTGGAAAAGGCAGTGAACACTGAAGCTTTCTTT. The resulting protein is CASSLEKAVNTEAFF.